The 17 T cell receptor beta chains below come from one sample, sequenced in a study of cytomegalovirus exposure and HLA in healthy donors. Generated by immunoSEQ multiplex PCR, the TCRdb table keeps only in-frame clones and is missing some. The sample consists of 120,000 to 150,000 clones, approximately 89% of them appearing once. Sequencing input: PBMCs. The receptors derive from a young man in good health and CMV-seronegative.

CDR3: CASSIWDSLGYEQYF. Here the CDR3 DNA reads TGTGCCAGCAGTATATGGGACAGCCTGGGCTACGAGCAGTACTTC. J is TRBJ2-7 and V is TRBV6-1; 7 positions match TRBD1. Germline loops: CDR1 MNHNS, CDR2 SASEGT. After removal of 5 bases from V and 3 bases from J, the junction contained 10 bases not matched to a gene. The CDR3 totals 15 residues.

This chain connects TRBV6-6 to TRBJ1-2, with 8 nucleotides matching TRBD1. The germline V gene has CDR1 MNHNY and CDR2 SVGAGI (reference sequence). After removal of 7 bases from V and 0 bases from J, the junction contained 4 bases not matched to a gene. CDR3 length equals 14 residues. The chain's CDR3 is CASTIQGANYGYTF. The CDR3 bases are TGTGCCAGCACTATACAGGGGGCTAACTATGGCTACACCTTC.

V gene TRBV11-3 combines with J gene TRBJ1-1; possible D gene TRBD1, 6 bases. V was pared by 5 bases and J by 3 bases, with 13 bases between. The CDR3 is 14 amino acids. Germline CDR1 is SGHNT and CDR2 is YENEEA. DNA of the CDR3: TGTGCCAGCAGCGCACAGGGAGGGTACACTGAAGCTTTCTTT. Protein product: CASSAQGGYTEAFF.

The chain employs TRBV7-2 and TRBJ2-5, with D perhaps matching TRBD2 (5 bases). The CDR3 is made up of 15 amino acids. Germline V CDR1 and CDR2: SGHTA, FQGNSA. The V and J ends lost 0 bases and 0 bases respectively, with 8 bases between them. CDR3 residues: CASSLAGVHQETQYF. The CDR3 DNA is TGTGCCAGCAGCTTAGCGGGAGTACACCAAGAGACCCAGTACTTC.

The chain is built from TRBV5-6 and TRBJ2-2, with D perhaps matching TRBD2 (6 bases). The length of the CDR3 is 15 residues. CDR1 and CDR2 from the germline V gene are SGHDT and YYEEEE. V was shortened by 2 bases and J by 3 bases, with 11 bases between the two germline ends. CDR3: CASSFAGLYTGELFF. Written as DNA, the CDR3 is TGTGCCAGCAGCTTTGCGGGGCTGTACACCGGGGAGCTGTTTTTT.

The rearrangement joins TRBV29-1 to TRBJ2-3, with TRBD2 matching 8 bases. CDR3 size: 16 residues. Germline V gene sequence: CDR1 SQVTM, CDR2 ANQGSEA. Trimming took 4 bases from V and 0 from J; bases not matched to a gene: 9. The CDR3, as DNA: TGCAGCGTTGGGGCTCTTAGCGGGGCAAGCACAGATACGCAGTATTTT. Its protein product is CSVGALSGASTDTQYF.

This chain joins TRBV2 and TRBJ2-3; 11 bases fit TRBD2. The ends lost 6 bases at V and 1 base at J; junction bases unmatched: 12. CDR1 and CDR2 from the germline V gene are SNHLY and FYNNEI. This CDR3 is 18 amino acids long. The CDR3 coding sequence is TGTGCCAGCAGACCCGAGACTAGCGGGACGCAGGGCACAGATACGCAGTATTTT. Translated, it gives CASRPETSGTQGTDTQYF.

The rearrangement links TRBV19 to TRBJ2-1; 13 nucleotides agree with TRBD2. Germline V gene sequence: CDR1 LNHDA, CDR2 SQIVND (reference sequence). This CDR3 region has 15 residues. Trimming removed 6 bases from V and 7 bases from J; junction bases left unmatched: 6. In DNA, the CDR3 is TGTGCCAGTAGACTAGCGGGAGGGCCTAAGAATGAGCAGTTCTTC. Protein sequence: CASRLAGGPKNEQFF. The entire variable domain, with the rest obtained from reference TRBV19 and TRBJ2-1, is as follows: DGGITQSPKYLFRKEGQNVTLSCEQNLNHDAMYWYRQDPGQGLRLIYYSQIVNDFQKGDIAEGYSVSREKKESFPLTVTSAQKNPTAFYLCASRLAGGPKNEQFFGPGTRLTVL.

The chain couples TRBV11-2 to TRBJ1-6, with 9 bases that match TRBD1. The CDR3 loop spans 16 amino acids. V lost 4 bases and J lost 5; bases outside the gene matches: 6. CDR1 is SGHAT, CDR2 FQNNGV, per germline. The CDR3 nucleotides are TGTGCCAGCAGCTACCGGGACAGGGAGAATAATTCACCCCTCCACTTT. Its translation: CASSYRDRENNSPLHF.

DNA of the CDR3: TGCGCCAGCAGCTTAGGCCCGACAGGGGCGAACACCGGGGAGCTGTTTTTT. This codes for CASSLGPTGANTGELFF. V gene TRBV5-1 combines with J gene TRBJ2-2, with 8 nucleotides matching TRBD1. Per germline, CDR1 SGHRS and CDR2 YFSETQ. The CDR3 sequence is 17 residues long. The junction had 6 bases not matched to a gene; V was cut back by 2 bases and J by 0 bases.

This chain joins TRBV21-1 and TRBJ1-4; the tabulated D call, TRBD1, remains unverified against the DNA. TRBV21-1 has pseudogene status. The CDR3 consists of 14 residues. The CDR3 DNA reads as TGTGCCATCTCTCCGGGACAGCGGGATGAAAAACTGTTTTTT. Its protein is CAISPGQRDEKLFF.

This rearrangement joins TRBV7-9 to TRBJ1-4; TRBD1 matches 7 bases. The germline V gene encodes CDR1 SEHNR and CDR2 FQNEAQ (reference sequence). The CDR3 has 13 residues. The V segment lost 3 bases and the J segment 8 bases; nucleotides outside the gene matches: 3. Here the CDR3 reads CASSLAGGEKLFF. The CDR3 region has the DNA TGTGCCAGCAGCTTGGCAGGGGGGGAAAAACTGTTTTTT.

The chain recombines TRBV5-1 with TRBJ2-3; a possible D gene is TRBD2 (7 bases). CDR3 size: 14 residues. CDR1 is SGHRS and CDR2 is YFSETQ in the germline V gene. Trimming took off 3 bases at V and 1 base at J, with 9 bases between the two ends. The CDR3 protein is CASSSGGRTDTQYF. DNA for the CDR3: TGCGCCAGCAGCTCCGGGGGGCGCACAGATACGCAGTATTTT.

The chain links TRBV10-1 to TRBJ2-3; 11 bases agree with TRBD2. Trimming cost V 0 bases and J 8 bases; bases outside gene matches: 4. The CDR3 length is 15 residues. The germline CDR1 and CDR2 sequences are WNHNN and SYGVQD (reference sequence). The CDR3 protein is CASSESTSGKFTQYF. In DNA, the CDR3 is TGCGCCAGCAGTGAGTCGACTAGCGGGAAGTTTACGCAGTATTTT.

The chain is built from TRBV11-2 and TRBJ2-1, with TRBD2 matching over 8 bases. This CDR3 is 18 amino acids long. Germline-derived CDR1 and CDR2 are SGHAT and FQNNGV. V shed 5 bases and J 4 bases; nucleotides not matched to a gene: 16. The CDR3 nucleotides are TGTGCCAGCAGCCTAGCACCTAGCGGGTACACTACTTACAATGAGCAGTTCTTC. It translates to CASSLAPSGYTTYNEQFF.

The V call is TRBV9, the J call TRBJ2-1; maybe TRBD1 (6 bases). From germline, CDR1 is SGDLS and CDR2 YYNGEE. This CDR3 has 16 amino acids. V gave up 6 bases and J gave up 4 bases, with 20 bases separating them. CDR3 protein: CASTPQAGEPYNEQFF. Written as DNA, the CDR3 is TGTGCCAGCACCCCTCAGGCAGGGGAACCTTACAATGAGCAGTTCTTC.

The chain has TRBV2 and TRBJ2-1; D not certain. The CDR3 covers 16 residues. Germline CDR1 SNHLY, CDR2 FYNNEI. Between the trimmed V and J ends, which lost 2 bases and 0 bases, there was a span of 11 bases. The CDR3 DNA reads as TGTGCCAGCAGTGAAATTGGTAGGAGCTCCTACAATGAGCAGTTCTTC. It is translated as CASSEIGRSSYNEQFF.